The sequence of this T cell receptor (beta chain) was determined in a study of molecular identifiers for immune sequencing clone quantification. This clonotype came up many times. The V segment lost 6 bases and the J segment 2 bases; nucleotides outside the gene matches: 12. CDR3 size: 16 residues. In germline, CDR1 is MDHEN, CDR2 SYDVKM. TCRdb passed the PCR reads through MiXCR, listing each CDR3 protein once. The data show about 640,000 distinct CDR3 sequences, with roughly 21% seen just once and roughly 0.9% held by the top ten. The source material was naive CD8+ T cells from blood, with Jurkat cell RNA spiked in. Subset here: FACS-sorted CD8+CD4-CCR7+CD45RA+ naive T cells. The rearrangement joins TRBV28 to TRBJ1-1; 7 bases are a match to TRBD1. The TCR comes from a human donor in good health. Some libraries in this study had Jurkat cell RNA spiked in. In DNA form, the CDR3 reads TGTGCCAGCAGACCAAACCCCCAGGGGGTCAACACTGAAGCTTTCTTT. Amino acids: CASRPNPQGVNTEAFF.